The subject of this entry is one T cell receptor beta chain. Losses at the gene ends were 4 bases for V and 6 bases for J; bases not matched to a gene: 13. The CDR3 runs 17 residues. Germline V gene lookup returns CDR1 LGHNA and CDR2 YNFKEQ. This sample is part of a study of OX40 agonist ivuxolimab in advanced cancers. Using immunoSEQ multiplex PCR, the repertoire was profiled, and TCRdb retains in-frame clones only, with some absent. The sample lists about 68,000 clones, around nine tenths occurring once. Sampled blood was obtained at baseline, cycle 4 day 1, and cycle 7 day 1. The sequenced sample was CD4+ or CD8+ T cells sorted from blood, obtained in a trial of the OX40 agonist ivuxolimab. The origin of this receptor is an adult with an advanced solid tumor such as melanoma, head and neck, liver or kidney cancer. The V call is TRBV4-2, the J call TRBJ2-7; 12 bases are a match to TRBD1. This CDR3 is CASSLGQGAIKASEQYF. CDR3 sequence (DNA): TGTGCCAGCAGCCTGGGACAGGGGGCCATAAAAGCTTCCGAGCAGTACTTC.